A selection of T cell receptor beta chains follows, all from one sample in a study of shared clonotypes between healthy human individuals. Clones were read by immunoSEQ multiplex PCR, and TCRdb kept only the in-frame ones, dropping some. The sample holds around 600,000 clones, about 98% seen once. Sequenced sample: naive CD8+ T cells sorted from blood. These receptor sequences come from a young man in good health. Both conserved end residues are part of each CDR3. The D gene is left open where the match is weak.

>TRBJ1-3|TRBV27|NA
CASSLEGPSGNTIYF
TGTGCCAGCAGTTTAGAAGGGCCCTCTGGAAACACCATATATTTT
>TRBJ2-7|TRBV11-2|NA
CASSLELAESYEQYF
TGTGCCAGCAGCTTAGAGTTAGCGGAATCCTACGAGCAGTACTTC
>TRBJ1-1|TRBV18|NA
CASSPVGVGMNTEAFF
TGTGCCAGCTCACCGGTCGGGGTTGGAATGAACACTGAAGCTTTCTTT
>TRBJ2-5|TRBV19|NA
CASSIVRRTKETQYF
TGTGCCAGTAGTATAGTCCGGCGGACAAAAGAGACCCAGTACTTC
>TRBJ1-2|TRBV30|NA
CAWVVPRTNYGYTF
TGTGCCTGGGTGGTGCCGCGGACTAACTATGGCTACACCTTC
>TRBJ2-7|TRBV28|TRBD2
CASSGGLARIHEQYF
TGTGCCAGCAGTGGGGGACTAGCCAGGATCCACGAGCAGTACTTC
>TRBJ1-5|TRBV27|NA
CASSLDVVQPQHF
TGTGCCAGCTCCTTAGACGTCGTTCAGCCCCAGCATTTT
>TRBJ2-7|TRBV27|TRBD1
CASSLGTGVYEQYF
TGTGCCAGCAGTTTAGGGACAGGGGTCTACGAGCAGTACTTC
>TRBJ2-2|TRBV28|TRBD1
CASSPDRSRPNTGELFF
TGTGCCAGCAGTCCGGACAGGTCCAGACCGAACACCGGGGAGCTGTTTTTT
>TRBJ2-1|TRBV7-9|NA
CASSLDFFRDRFYNEQFF
TGTGCCAGCAGCTTAGACTTCTTCCGGGACCGCTTCTACAATGAGCAGTTCTTC
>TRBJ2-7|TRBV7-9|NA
CASSSTYEQYF
TGTGCCAGCAGCTCAACCTACGAGCAGTACTTC
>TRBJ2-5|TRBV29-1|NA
CSVDPLRALQETQYF
TGCAGCGTTGACCCTCTCCGGGCTTTACAAGAGACCCAGTACTTC
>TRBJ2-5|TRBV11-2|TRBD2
CASRGLAEQETQYF
TGTGCCAGCAGAGGACTAGCGGAACAAGAGACCCAGTACTTC
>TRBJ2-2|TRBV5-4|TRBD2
CASSFGLAGTGELFF
TGTGCCAGCAGCTTCGGGCTAGCGGGCACCGGGGAGCTGTTTTTT
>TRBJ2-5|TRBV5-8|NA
CASSQLTRGGYF
TGTGCCAGCAGCCAACTGACTAGGGGCGGTTACTTC
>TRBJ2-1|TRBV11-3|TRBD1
CASSSRDRGLDEQFF
TGTGCCAGCAGTTCCCGGGACAGGGGGCTGGATGAGCAGTTCTTC
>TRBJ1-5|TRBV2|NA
CASSEGSPWSNQPQHF
TGTGCCAGCAGTGAGGGGTCGCCCTGGTCGAATCAGCCCCAGCATTTT
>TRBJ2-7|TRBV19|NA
CASIWGVYDSGFYEQYF
TGTGCCAGTATATGGGGAGTCTACGACAGCGGATTCTACGAGCAGTACTTC
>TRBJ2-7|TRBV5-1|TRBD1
CASSLIPGGDYEQYF
TGCGCCAGCAGCTTGATCCCAGGGGGCGACTACGAGCAGTACTTC
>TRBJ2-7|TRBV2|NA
CASSEGAGNYYEQYF
TGTGCCAGCAGTGAAGGGGCAGGCAACTACTACGAGCAGTACTTC
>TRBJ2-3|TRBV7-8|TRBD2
CASSLSAASGTDTQYF
TGTGCCAGCAGCTTAAGTGCGGCTAGCGGGACAGATACGCAGTATTTT
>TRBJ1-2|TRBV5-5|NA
CASRREPPYGYTF
TGTGCCAGCAGAAGGGAACCTCCCTATGGCTACACCTTC
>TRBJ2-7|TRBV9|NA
CASSGDSSYEQYF
TGTGCCAGCAGCGGTGATAGCTCCTACGAGCAGTACTTC
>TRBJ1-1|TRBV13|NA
CASSAPTDSVAFF
TGTGCCAGCAGCGCCCCGACAGATTCAGTAGCTTTCTTT
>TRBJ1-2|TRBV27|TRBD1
CASTFTGGNYGYTF
TGTGCCAGCACCTTTACAGGGGGTAACTATGGCTACACCTTC
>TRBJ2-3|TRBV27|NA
CASSLLSDTQYF
TGTGCCAGCAGTTTATTATCAGATACGCAGTATTTT
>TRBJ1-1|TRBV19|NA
CASSIGRNTEAFF
TGTGCCAGTAGTATCGGGCGGAACACTGAAGCTTTCTTT
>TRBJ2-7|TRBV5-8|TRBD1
CASSFGTGSYEQYF
TGTGCCAGCAGCTTTGGGACAGGGTCCTACGAGCAGTACTTC
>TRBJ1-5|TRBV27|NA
CASRQGLSNQPQHF
TGTGCCAGCAGACAGGGACTTAGCAATCAGCCCCAGCATTTT
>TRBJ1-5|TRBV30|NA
CAWSFGSASNQPQHF
TGTGCCTGGAGTTTCGGCTCGGCATCCAATCAGCCCCAGCATTTT
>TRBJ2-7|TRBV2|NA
CASSEVPRRSYEQYF
TGTGCCAGCAGTGAAGTTCCTCGAAGGTCCTACGAGCAGTACTTC
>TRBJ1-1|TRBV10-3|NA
CAISEGRETEAFF
TGTGCCATCAGTGAGGGCAGGGAGACTGAAGCTTTCTTT
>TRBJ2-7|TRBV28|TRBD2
CASSPGLAGDEQYF
TGTGCCAGCAGTCCGGGACTAGCGGGAGACGAGCAGTACTTC